This TCR beta chain was sequenced during a study of cytomegalovirus exposure and HLA in healthy donors. Use of 60 Vbeta and 13 Jbeta primers characterized the PCR. The table came from immunoSEQ multiplex PCR; TCRdb's copy has only in-frame clones and leaves some out. The sample includes approximately 110,000 clones, 70% to 85% of them seen just once. Study-level findings and limits: In an earlier analysis, in 587 donors, most V segments appeared productive either ~90% or ~30% of the time.

This CDR3 has 14 residues. CDR1 and CDR2 from the germline V gene are SGHRS and YFSETQ. Trimming left V 2 bases short and J 8 bases short, with 14 bases between. On this clone itself: Its specificity is unknown.

This chain uses TRBV5-1 with TRBJ1-3; the D gene is possibly TRBD1 (5 bases). The clonotype originates from a woman aged 40 to 49 in good health and CMV-seropositive. Sequenced material: PBMCs. The CDR3 loop is CASSLAGIMDTIYF. CDR3 DNA sequence: TGCGCCAGCAGCTTAGCAGGGATAATGGACACCATATATTTT. Complete variable domain (other parts from reference TRBV5-1 and TRBJ1-3): KAGVTQTPRYLIKTRGQQVTLSCSPISGHRSVSWYQQTPGQGLQFLFEYFSETQRNKGNFPGRFSGRQFSNSRSEMNVSTLELGDSALYLCASSLAGIMDTIYFGEGSWLTVV.